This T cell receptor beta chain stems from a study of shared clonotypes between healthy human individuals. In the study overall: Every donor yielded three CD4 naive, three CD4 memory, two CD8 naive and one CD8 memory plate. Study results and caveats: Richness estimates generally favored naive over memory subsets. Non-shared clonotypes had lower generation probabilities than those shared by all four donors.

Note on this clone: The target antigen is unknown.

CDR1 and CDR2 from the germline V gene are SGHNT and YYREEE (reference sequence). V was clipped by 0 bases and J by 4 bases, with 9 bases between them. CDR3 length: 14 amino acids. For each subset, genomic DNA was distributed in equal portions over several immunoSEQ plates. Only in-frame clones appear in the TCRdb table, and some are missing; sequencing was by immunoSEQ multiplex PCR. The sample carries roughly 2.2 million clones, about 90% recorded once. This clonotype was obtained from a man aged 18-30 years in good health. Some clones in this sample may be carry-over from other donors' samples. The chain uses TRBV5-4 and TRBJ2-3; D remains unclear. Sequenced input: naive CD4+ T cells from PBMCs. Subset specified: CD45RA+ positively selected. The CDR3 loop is CASSLGYRPDTQYF. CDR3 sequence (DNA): TGTGCCAGCAGCTTGGGGTATCGCCCAGATACGCAGTATTTT.